Given below is one TCR beta chain in context. Its antigen is as yet unknown. TCRdb re-analysed the 5' RACE reads in MiXCR, keeping a single row per CDR3 protein. The sample shows 150,000 or so distinct CDR3 sequences, about a tenth of them seen only once. The sample belongs to a study of T cells after yellow fever vaccination. Study-level results: Abundant clonotypes from the bulk population could get into FACS-sorted repertoires as contaminants. Reappearing after the booster were most of the clones from primary vaccination (less than 98% CD4, approximately 86% CD8).

This TCR derives from a man between 18 and 35 years old who received the YFV17D yellow fever vaccine. The specimen was CD8+ T cells sorted from PBMCs, collected 45 days after the yellow fever booster vaccination.

The CDR3 loop reads CASLVRDTSRSGANVLTF. For the CDR3, the DNA is TGTGCCAGCCTAGTCCGGGACACCTCTCGCTCTGGGGCCAACGTCCTGACTTTC. The genes are TRBV28 and TRBJ2-6; maybe TRBD1 (6 bases). Deletions cut 8 bases from V and 0 bases from J, with 20 bases between. Germline CDR1 reads MDHEN; CDR2 reads SYDVKM. There are 18 residues in the CDR3.